The 20 T cell receptor beta chains presented below share a single source sample, sequenced in a study of T cell responses to AZD1222 COVID-19 vaccine. Profiled with immunoSEQ multiplex PCR; TCRdb holds only in-frame clones, not every one. Among some 100,000 clones listed, 88% were seen once. The sample here was peripheral blood, taken on day 0 of AZD1222 vaccination. These receptors were collected from an adult in good health.

The chain uses TRBV7-2 and TRBJ1-6, with a weak D call TRBD1 (5 bases). CDR1 and CDR2 from the germline V gene are SGHTA and FQGNSA. There are 15 residues in the CDR3. The V and J ends lost 3 bases and 3 bases respectively, with 9 bases between them. CDR3 in DNA: TGTGCCAGCAGCTTGGAGGGGTACTATAATTCACCCCTCCACTTT. Its translation is CASSLEGYYNSPLHF.

The rearrangement joins TRBV7-6 to TRBJ2-2, with 7 bases fitting TRBD1. CDR1 is SGHVS and CDR2 is FNYEAQ in the germline V gene. There are 13 residues in the CDR3. J was trimmed by 9 bases and V by 2 bases; bases with no gene match: 3. CDR3 sequence reads: CASSLRQGRELFF. CDR3 sequence (DNA): TGTGCCAGCAGCTTACGACAGGGAAGGGAGCTGTTTTTT.

The rearrangement joins TRBV4-3 to TRBJ1-6; D ambiguous. Germline V gives CDR1 LGHNA, CDR2 YSLEER. The CDR3 spans 18 residues. Between the trimmed V and J ends, which lost 3 bases and 3 bases, there was a span of 18 bases. CDR3: CASSQAIPEGFYNSPLHF. The CDR3 DNA is TGCGCCAGCAGCCAGGCCATCCCGGAAGGCTTCTATAATTCACCCCTCCACTTT.

The chain uses TRBV7-6 and TRBJ2-2, with TRBD2 as a possible D gene (6 bases). This CDR3 is built from 16 residues. CDR1 and CDR2 from the germline V gene are SGHVS and FNYEAQ. V was shortened by 4 bases and J by 6 bases, with 18 bases between the two germline ends. As DNA, the CDR3 is TGTGCCAGCAGCTCCAATCGTGGAGGGTTACCCGGGGAGCTGTTTTTT. This translates into CASSSNRGGLPGELFF.

The chain recombines TRBV18 with TRBJ1-6; TRBD1 might be the D (5 bases). Germline CDR1 is KGHSH and CDR2 is LQKENI. The CDR3 has 15 amino acids. The ends were cut back, 2 bases at V and 5 bases at J, with 10 bases in the middle. The CDR3 loop reads CASSPGTGNNSPLHF. The CDR3 DNA sequence: TGTGCCAGCTCACCAGGGACGGGGAATAATTCACCCCTCCACTTT.

The CDR3 here is CASSQAGLAGHTQYF. CDR3 DNA sequence: TGTGCCAGCAGCCAAGCCGGACTAGCGGGACATACGCAGTATTTT. The chain uses TRBV7-9 and TRBJ2-3; 12 nucleotides match TRBD2. Germline V CDR1 and CDR2: SEHNR, FQNEAQ (reference sequence). This CDR3 contains 15 residues. V was clipped by 5 bases and J by 7 bases; unmatched bases: 7. Filled out from reference TRBV7-9 and TRBJ2-3, the complete variable domain reads DTGVSQNPRHKITKRGQNVTFRCDPISEHNRLYWYRQTLGQGPEFLTYFQNEAQLEKSRLLSDRFSAERPKGSFSTLEIQRTEQGDSAMYLCASSQAGLAGHTQYFGPGTRLTVL.

The V and J genes are TRBV2 and TRBJ1-6; a weak D match, TRBD1 (5 bases). The CDR3 is 12 residues long. V was pared by 8 bases and J by 9 bases, with 11 bases between. Germline assignment: CDR1 SNHLY and CDR2 FYNNEI. In nucleotides, the CDR3 is TGTGCCAGCCTTTCAACAGGTTCACCCCTCCACTTT. Translation: CASLSTGSPLHF. The variable domain in full, with the rest retrieved from reference TRBV2 and TRBJ1-6, is EPEVTQTPSHQVTQMGQEVILRCVPISNHLYFYWYRQILGQKVEFLVSFYNNEISEKSEIFDDQFSVERPDGSNFTLKIRSTKLEDSAMYFCASLSTGSPLHFGNGTRLTVT.

The chain carries TRBV28 and TRBJ1-1, with TRBD1 matching 8 bases. CDR3 size: 15 residues. CDR1 and CDR2 from the germline V gene are MDHEN and SYDVKM. With 5 bases clipped from V and 5 bases from J, the junction kept 10 bases outside the gene matches. CDR3 in DNA: TGTGCCAGCAGTACATCAGGGGGCGGGGGGACTGAAGCTTTCTTT. This encodes CASSTSGGGGTEAFF.

The V gene is TRBV4-3, the J gene TRBJ2-1; no clear D. CDR3 size: 16 residues. In germline, CDR1 is LGHNA, CDR2 YSLEER. V lost 0 bases, J lost 5 bases, and 14 bases lay in between. The CDR3 coding sequence is TGCGCCAGCAGCCAAGAAGTAGGCCCCTCGAACAATGAGCAGTTCTTC. Translation: CASSQEVGPSNNEQFF.

J is TRBJ1-6 and V is TRBV13; D call uncertain. V shed 2 bases and J shed 7 bases, with 3 bases lying between them. CDR1 and CDR2 (germline): PRHDT, FYEKMQ (reference sequence). The length of the CDR3 is 12 residues. The chain's CDR3 is CASSLRNSPLHF. For the CDR3, the DNA is TGTGCCAGCAGCTTAAGGAATTCACCCCTCCACTTT. Filled out from reference TRBV13 and TRBJ1-6, the complete variable domain reads AAGVIQSPRHLIKEKRETATLKCYPIPRHDTVYWYQQGPGQDPQFLISFYEKMQSDKGSIPDRFSAQQFSDYHSELNMSSLELGDSALYFCASSLRNSPLHFGNGTRLTVT.

This rearrangement joins TRBV11-2 to TRBJ2-1; 14 bases are a match to TRBD2. J gave up 6 bases and V 1 base, and 5 bases lay outside the gene matches. The CDR3 spans 17 residues. The germline V gene encodes CDR1 SGHAT and CDR2 FQNNGV. CDR3 coding DNA: TGTGCCAGCAGCTTAGTGAGGGGACTAGCGGGGGCCAATGAGCAGTTCTTC. Protein sequence: CASSLVRGLAGANEQFF.

The chain joins TRBV30 to TRBJ1-2, with 10 bases identical to TRBD1. CDR3 length: 16 amino acids. Looked up from germline, CDR1 is GTSNPN and CDR2 is SVGIG (reference sequence). Trimming took 1 base from V and 2 from J; bases not matched to a gene: 7. The CDR3 sequence: CAWSGGQGRGNYGYTF. As DNA, the CDR3 is TGTGCCTGGAGTGGGGGACAGGGGAGAGGAAACTATGGCTACACCTTC.

In this sample, this clone turned up once. The chain carries TRBV9 and TRBJ1-1; D unclear. Germline assignment: CDR1 SGDLS and CDR2 YYNGEE. V lost 0 bases and J lost 0, with 9 bases in between. The CDR3 extends over 15 amino acids. For the CDR3, the DNA is TGTGCCAGCAGCGTAGAGGCGGGTCTGAACACTGAAGCTTTCTTT. This codes for CASSVEAGLNTEAFF.

V usage is TRBV30 and J usage is TRBJ1-2, with D maybe TRBD1 (5 bases). This CDR3 spans 12 amino acids. V was pared by 0 bases and J by 7 bases, with 9 bases between. Germline lookup yields CDR1 GTSNPN and CDR2 SVGIG (reference sequence). The CDR3 is CAWSVNRGGYTF. Written as DNA, the CDR3 is TGTGCCTGGAGTGTAAATAGGGGTGGCTACACCTTC.

This chain joins TRBV18 and TRBJ2-7; D possibly matches TRBD1 or TRBD2 (6 bases each). Per germline, CDR1 KGHSH and CDR2 LQKENI. This CDR3 is 14 amino acids long. V was shortened by 2 bases and J by 5 bases, with 13 bases between the two germline ends. The CDR3 DNA sequence: TGTGCCAGCTCACCAGGACAGTGGGGGGACGAGCAGTACTTC. It codes for CASSPGQWGDEQYF.

This chain connects TRBV27 to TRBJ2-7, with D possibly being TRBD2 (6 bases). Germline CDR1 reads MNHEY; CDR2 reads SMNVEV (reference sequence). The CDR3 length is 13 residues. Between the trimmed V and J ends, which lost 3 bases and 4 bases, there was a span of 10 bases. DNA for the CDR3: TGTGCCAGCAGTTTCGGGACTTATTACGAGCAGTACTTC. It encodes CASSFGTYYEQYF.

The V and J genes are TRBV6-1 and TRBJ1-5; D is uncertain. The V and J ends lost 4 bases and 4 bases respectively, with 17 bases between them. The V gene's germline CDR1 is MNHNS and CDR2 SASEGT. CDR3 length equals 16 residues. In nucleotides, the CDR3 is TGTGCCAGCAGTGCTTTGGGGTCAGTCCCAAATCAGCCCCAGCATTTT. Its translation: CASSALGSVPNQPQHF.

This clone was counted a single time. The rearrangement uses TRBV6-2 or TRBV6-3 and TRBJ1-1; no clear D. The CDR3 has 15 residues. CDR1 and CDR2 from the germline V gene are MNHEY and SVGEGT. Trimming left V 4 bases short and J 2 bases short, with 14 bases between. The CDR3 here is CASSWPTRENTEAFF. The CDR3 DNA is TGTGCCAGCAGTTGGCCGACCCGGGAAAACACTGAAGCTTTCTTT.

This clone occurred once. Other DNA sequences in the sample encode the same CDR3. The gene calls are TRBV2 and TRBJ1-5, with a tentative D call TRBD1 (6 bases). V was pared by 2 bases and J by 2 bases, with 7 bases between. CDR3 size: 14 residues. Germline V gives CDR1 SNHLY, CDR2 FYNNEI. The chain's CDR3 is CASSERGGNQPQHF. As DNA, the CDR3 is TGTGCCAGCAGTGAAAGGGGGGGCAATCAGCCCCAGCATTTT.

The chain uses TRBV4-2 and TRBJ1-4, with D maybe TRBD1 (5 bases). Germline V gene data show CDR1 as LGHNA and CDR2 as YNFKEQ. V lost 0 bases and J lost 7, with 15 bases in between. The CDR3 covers 16 residues. CDR3 sequence (DNA): TGTGCCAGCAGCCAAGAAACGGGGGGAAAAAGTGAAAAACTGTTTTTT. Protein: CASSQETGGKSEKLFF.